Listed here is a single T cell receptor beta chain. This clonotype was seen many times. The target of this receptor is not known. No base quality information exists; no much larger clone differs at one position. This specimen belongs to a study of early T cells in non-severe SARS-CoV-2 infection (dated by TCRdb to 2020 to 2022). In terms of the full investigation: Bulk RNA from unsorted whole blood was used for TCR sequencing, so alpha and beta chains could not be paired. Points the paper makes about the study in general: Matching against VDJdb was skewed toward anti-spike CD8 responses, likely underestimated virus-specific expansions, and missed private and CD4 specificities.

Receptor libraries were prepared by 5' RACE. The sample was run on a NextSeq 500. To correct for sequencing error and PCR bias, the TCR library protocol tagged individual cDNA molecules with unique molecular identifiers. Both TCR alpha and beta chains were sequenced, and tight co-correlation was observed between alpha and beta sequence abundances in each sample. Per the authors' processing: Decombinator V4 was used to annotate the V gene, J gene and CDR3 of the TCR sequences. Expanded TCRs were defined as changing significantly between any two time points under a Poisson model with p below 0.0001. TCR abundances were normalised to the total number of TCRs sequenced per sample and expressed as counts per million. TRAV1-2 paired with TRAJ12, TRAJ20 or TRAJ33 defined MAIT TCRs, while TRAV10 paired with TRAJ18 defined iNKT TCRs. A search of VDJdb, accessed on 1 November 2021, was run for TCRs annotated to CMV, EBV and SARS-CoV-2, with TCRs annotated for multiple antigens excluded. TCRdb took the public reads, trimmed them with fastp at Q25, ran MiXCR for clone calling and kept in-frame beta chains. Records with the same CDR3 protein are collapsed into one entry carrying the most frequent genes and DNA. TCRdb assigned the V and J calls; the authors' analysis was not used. In this sample the table shows about 17,000 distinct CDR3 sequences, around 5.8% of which occur a single time. 6.5% to 7.5% of the sample is in the top ten clones.

The cysteine opens and the phenylalanine closes a CDR3 of 16 amino acids. Only the CDR3 DNA is retained, 48 bases long and in frame from the first base. Looking up the germline V gene yields CDR1 SGHTA and CDR2 FQGNSA. V is clipped by 5 bases and J by 0 bases, and the sequence between their germline boundaries is 11 bases long. This was a case-control study nested in a cohort of healthcare workers in London, UK, who had nasopharyngeal swab PCR tests and blood samples taken every week. Between 23 and 31 March 2020, the week of the UK lockdown, healthcare workers were enrolled and then followed up weekly for as long as 16 weeks.

The chain employs TRBV7-2 and TRBJ2-6; the D segment could be TRBD2, given 5 matching bases. The sample consisted of whole blood, taken at baseline. This receptor was identified in an adult who was a healthcare worker with PCR-confirmed SARS-CoV-2 infection or an uninfected control (not recorded which). Here the CDR3 is given as CASSPPGLSGANVLTF. The DNA sequence reads TGTGCCAGCAGCCCCCCCGGACTCTCTGGGGCCAACGTCCTGACTTTC.